The source of this T cell receptor (beta chain) is a study of blood T cell repertoires in COVID-19. Study as a whole: The origin of the acute and convalescent COVID-19 samples was the United States, Italy and Spain. T cells, B-cell-depleted T cells, or PBMCs supplied cDNA or gDNA.

Authors' methods: Amplifying reference gene primers gave estimates of nucleated cell counts. Sequenced by immunoSEQ multiplex PCR; TCRdb stores in-frame clones only, minus some. Clonal size and the V and J genes are those of that table, whereas D and trimming came from the DNA. This sample has about 280,000 clones, with roughly four fifths found just once. This clone has a handful of counts. V lost 7 bases and J lost 10; bases outside the gene matches: 9. CDR3 length equals 12 residues. CDR1 and CDR2 (germline): SEHNR, FQNEAQ (reference sequence). The material sequenced was PBMCs or T cells enriched from blood (not recorded which). The chain couples TRBV7-9 to TRBJ1-1; 7 bases are a match to TRBD1. The TCR originated in a man between 35 and 55 years old who had been exposed to COVID-19. In DNA form, the CDR3 reads TGTGCCAGCACCCCACAGGGGAGGCGAGCTTTCTTT. Residues: CASTPQGRRAFF.